A single sample gave rise to the 10 T cell receptor beta chains below, sequenced in a study of regulatory T cells in long-lasting Graves disease. Investigators prepared the TCR beta libraries by applying iRepertoire HTBI primers and Arm-PCR of CDR3 regions. TCRdb ran MiXCR on the multiplex PCR reads and lists one entry per CDR3 protein. The sample lists under 500,000 distinct CDR3 sequences; less than 25% were seen once. Described time point: persistent/refractory GD, antithyroid drugs over 5 years with positive TRAb. The authors made the TCR library using RNA they extracted from PBMCs. The sample here was peripheral blood mononuclear cells (PBMCs), taken when the disease was refractory, from a patient treated with antithyroid drugs. The source of these receptors is a female donor with Graves disease.

The CDR3 bases are TGTGCCAGCAGTTCGGGGAGGGCCTATGAGCAGTTCTTC. It encodes CASSSGRAYEQFF. This sequence joins TRBV28 and TRBJ2-1; TRBD2 agrees at 7 bases. J was trimmed by 8 bases and V by 4 bases; bases with no gene match: 5. The CDR3 totals 13 residues. Germline V gene sequence: CDR1 MDHEN, CDR2 SYDVKM. The full variable domain, its missing parts supplied by reference TRBV28 and TRBJ2-1, is DVKVTQSSRYLVKRTGEKVFLECVQDMDHENMFWYRQDPGLGLRLIYFSYDVKMKEKGDIPEGYSVSREKKERFSLILESASTNQTSMYLCASSSGRAYEQFFGPGTRLTVL.

In its sample, this clonotype was seen many times. The V call is TRBV12-3 or TRBV12-4, the J call TRBJ2-7; 7 nucleotides match TRBD1. The trim removed 6 bases at V and 2 bases at J, leaving 7 bases unmatched. CDR3 length: 14 amino acids. This CDR3 reads CASREQGSPYEQYF. The CDR3 nucleotides read TGTGCCAGCAGGGAACAGGGGTCCCCCTACGAGCAGTACTTC.

This clonotype has a count of ten or more. The rearrangement uses TRBV28 and TRBJ1-5, with D perhaps matching TRBD1 (6 bases). From germline, CDR1 is MDHEN and CDR2 SYDVKM. The CDR3 runs 14 residues. Between the trimmed V and J ends, which lost 4 bases and 3 bases, there was a span of 10 bases. CDR3 protein: CASSWTDLNQPQHF. DNA for the CDR3: TGTGCCAGCAGTTGGACAGATCTCAATCAGCCCCAGCATTTT.

Many counts were recorded for this clonotype. The chain has TRBV6-1 and TRBJ2-7; 9 bases are shared with TRBD1. The V gene's germline CDR1 is MNHNS and CDR2 SASEGT. The V and J ends lost 6 bases and 0 bases, in that order; junction bases with no gene match: 9. The CDR3 contains 16 residues. DNA of the CDR3: TGTGCCAGCAGATGGGATAGGGACAGGGACTCCTACGAGCAGTACTTC. Translating it yields CASRWDRDRDSYEQYF.

This clonotype appeared many times. CDR3 sequence: CASGLDREQYF. For the CDR3, the DNA is TGTGCTAGTGGTTTAGATCGCGAGCAGTACTTC. The chain employs TRBV12-5 and TRBJ2-7; D uncertain. Trimming took off 3 bases at V and 6 bases at J, with 6 bases between the two ends. The CDR3 runs 11 residues. Germline V gene data show CDR1 as LGHNT and CDR2 as FRNRAP.

The chain recombines TRBV7-9 with TRBJ2-5; D is possibly TRBD2 (5 bases). The germline CDR1 and CDR2 sequences are SEHNR and FQNEAQ (reference sequence). The CDR3 has 16 residues. Deletions cut 3 bases from V and 5 bases from J, with 19 bases between. CDR3 sequence (DNA): TGTGCCAGCAGCTTGGGGATAGGCCCGGGCGGGGAGACCCAGTACTTC. Translated: CASSLGIGPGGETQYF.

This clonotype came up a few times. The chain joins TRBV18 to TRBJ1-5, with D uncertain. The CDR3 extends over 15 amino acids. The V end lost 3 bases, the J end lost 3 bases, and 12 bases lay between the germline ends. CDR1 is KGHSH and CDR2 is LQKENI in the germline V gene. Here the CDR3 reads CASSPRAGANQPQHF. Here the CDR3 DNA reads TGTGCCAGCTCACCCCGGGCAGGAGCCAATCAGCCCCAGCATTTT.

V is TRBV30 and J is TRBJ1-6; tentative D call: TRBD1 (6 bases). Trimming took 1 base from V and 11 from J, leaving 15 bases between them. CDR1 and CDR2 (germline): GTSNPN, SVGIG (reference sequence). The CDR3 is made up of 14 amino acids. The DNA of the CDR3 is TGTGCCTGGAGTGCTGGGACATTTGTCGCACCCCTCCACTTT. Its translation: CAWSAGTFVAPLHF. The complete variable domain, with remaining parts taken from reference TRBV30 and TRBJ1-6, reads SQTIHQWPATLVQPVGSPLSLECTVEGTSNPNLYWYRQAAGRGLQLLFYSVGIGQISSEVPQNLSASRPQDRQFILSSKKLLLSDSGFYLCAWSAGTFVAPLHFGNGTRLTVT.

The V and J genes are TRBV24-1 and TRBJ2-2; 14 bases map to TRBD2. Germline loops: CDR1 KGHDR, CDR2 SFDVKD. The CDR3 is 20 residues long. With V trimmed by 4 bases and J by 7 bases, 16 bases remained unmatched. CDR3 region: CATSDPSPGTSGRGGGELFF. CDR3 coding DNA: TGTGCCACCAGTGACCCTAGTCCCGGGACTAGCGGGAGAGGTGGCGGGGAGCTGTTTTTT.

This rearrangement joins TRBV29-1 to TRBJ2-7; TRBD2 is a possible D gene (6 bases). Germline-derived CDR1 and CDR2 are SQVTM and ANQGSEA. V was pared by 5 bases and J by 2 bases, with 7 bases between. This CDR3 has 11 residues. The CDR3, as DNA: TGCAGCGTTAGACTAGCCTACGAGCAGTACTTC. It yields the protein CSVRLAYEQYF.